This T cell receptor (beta chain) is from a study of blood T cell repertoires in COVID-19. The wider study: The United States, Italy and Spain supplied acute and convalescent COVID-19 samples.

Sequencing used immunoSEQ multiplex PCR; TCRdb keeps in-frame clones, though not all of them. The table has some 460,000 clones, about 89% seen once. V was trimmed by 1 base and J by 1 base, leaving 8 bases between them. The V gene's germline CDR1 is SGHVS and CDR2 FQNEAQ. The CDR3 runs to 16 residues. The sequenced sample was peripheral blood. This sequence was found in a woman in her twenties or thirties with acute or convalescent COVID-19. The chain has TRBV7-8 and TRBJ2-6, with D uncertain. As DNA, the CDR3 is TGTGCCAGCAGCTTAGTATTGCAGTCTGGGGCCAACGTCCTGACTTTC. Translated: CASSLVLQSGANVLTF.